Shown below are 6 T cell receptor beta chains from a single sample sequenced in a study of early T cells in non-severe SARS-CoV-2 infection. TCRdb redid the calling of the 5' RACE reads with MiXCR, one entry per CDR3 protein. The repertoire includes 98,000 or so distinct CDR3 sequences, roughly 11% of them detected once, and 4% to 5.5% sits in the top ten. Sequenced: whole blood. Receptors originate from an adult who was a healthcare worker with PCR-confirmed SARS-CoV-2 infection or an uninfected control (not recorded which).

This clonotype appeared many times. The rearrangement joins TRBV3-1 to TRBJ1-1; D gene ambiguous. This CDR3 contains 12 residues. Germline V gene lookup returns CDR1 LGHDT and CDR2 YNNKEL (reference sequence). V was clipped by 3 bases and J by 11 bases, with 13 bases between them. In nucleotides, the CDR3 is TGTGCCAGCAGCCACCTGACCTCCGATGCTTTCTTT. Residues: CASSHLTSDAFF.

Only one count was recorded for this clonotype. It may be a read error: a sequence one base away is much more abundant. Since the CDR3 does not end with the conserved phenylalanine or tryptophan, this likely comes from a read error. This chain joins TRBV30 and TRBJ2-1; 12 bases match TRBD2. Unmatched junction bases numbered 6, after V lost 5 bases and J lost 7 bases. CDR1 is GTSNPN, CDR2 SVGIG, per germline (reference sequence). This CDR3 is 14 amino acids long. The CDR3 spells CAWALAGGLNEQFL. The DNA for the CDR3 is TGTGCCTGGGCGCTAGCGGGGGGGCTTAATGAGCAGTTCCTC.

This clonotype was observed at least ten times. The chain uses TRBV29-1 and TRBJ2-3; D possibly matches TRBD1 or TRBD2 (5 bases each). The germline CDR1 and CDR2 sequences are SQVTM and ANQGSEA. Trimming took 4 bases from V and 6 from J, leaving 8 bases between them. The CDR3 runs to 11 residues. This CDR3 is CSVGEGDTQYF. Written as DNA, the CDR3 is TGCAGCGTTGGTGAGGGGGATACGCAGTATTTT.

The CDR3 is CSARVPGGYEQYF. DNA for the CDR3: TGCAGTGCTAGAGTACCAGGGGGGTACGAGCAGTACTTC. The V gene is TRBV20-1, the J gene TRBJ2-7; D may be TRBD1 (7 bases). CDR3 length: 13 residues. Germline CDR1 and CDR2: DFQATT and SNEGSKA (reference sequence). V was clipped by 1 base and J by 4 bases, with 11 bases between them.

The chain links TRBV27 to TRBJ2-5; D is possibly TRBD1 or TRBD2 (6 bases each). The V end lost 10 bases, the J end lost 5 bases, and 14 bases lay between the germline ends. The CDR3 runs 12 residues. Germline V lookup: CDR1 MNHEY, CDR2 SMNVEV (reference sequence). CDR3 sequence (DNA): TGTGCCATAGGGGGGAATGGGGAGACCCAGTACTTC. This sequence encodes CAIGGNGETQYF.

This clonotype was seen a handful of times. The genes are TRBV7-3 and TRBJ2-3; D not resolved. Germline CDR1 reads SGHTA; CDR2 reads FQGTGA. The length of the CDR3 is 14 residues. V was cut by 2 bases and J by 2 bases, with 8 bases left in between. This CDR3 is CASSLDSNTDTQYF. The CDR3 DNA reads as TGTGCCAGCAGCTTAGACTCAAACACAGATACGCAGTATTTT.